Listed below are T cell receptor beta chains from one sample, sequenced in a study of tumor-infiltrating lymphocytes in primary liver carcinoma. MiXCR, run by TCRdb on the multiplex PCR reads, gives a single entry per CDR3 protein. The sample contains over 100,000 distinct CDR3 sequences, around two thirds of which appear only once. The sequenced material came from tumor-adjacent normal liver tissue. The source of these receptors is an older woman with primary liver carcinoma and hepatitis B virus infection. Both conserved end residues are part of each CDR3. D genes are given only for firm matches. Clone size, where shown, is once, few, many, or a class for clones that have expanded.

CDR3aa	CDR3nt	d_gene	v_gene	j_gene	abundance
CAISESATRQETQYF	TGTGCCATCAGTGAGTCGGCTACCAGACAAGAGACCCAGTACTTC	.	TRBV10-3	TRBJ2-5	many
CASRWGRTRFF	TGTGCCAGCAGATGGGGTAGGACGCGGTTCTTC	.	TRBV12-3/TRBV12-4	TRBJ2-1	.
CAGSPMGLAENIQYF	TGTGCCGGTAGCCCAATGGGACTAGCAGAAAACATTCAGTACTTC	TRBD2	TRBV5-6	TRBJ2-4	.
CVSSRLASGYNEQFF	TGTGTCAGCAGCAGACTAGCGTCTGGATACAATGAGCAGTTCTTC	TRBD2	TRBV11-2	TRBJ2-1	.
CASNLLGQWASLDF	TGTGCCAGCAATCTCCTCGGACAGTGGGCCTCACTGGACTTC	.	TRBV12-3/TRBV12-4	TRBJ2-5	.
CSVWVETDTEAFF	TGCAGCGTTTGGGTAGAGACGGACACTGAAGCTTTCTTT	.	TRBV29-1	TRBJ1-1	.
CAIKLGAGEQYF	TGTGCCATCAAGTTGGGGGCGGGAGAGCAGTACTTC	.	TRBV25-1	TRBJ2-7	.
CASRATVAGYSYEQYF	TGTGCCAGCAGGGCGACAGTAGCGGGGTACTCCTACGAGCAATACTTC	TRBD2	TRBV6-5	TRBJ2-7	.
CASTLTSGAREHYF	TGTGCCAGCACCCTAACGAGTGGGGCCAGGGAGCATTACTTC	.	TRBV11-2	TRBJ2-7	.
CASSFTPLRSSYNGQFF	TGTGCCAGTAGCTTTACCCCACTAAGGAGCTCCTACAATGGGCAGTTCTTC	.	TRBV11-2	TRBJ2-1	.
CVSGGGRHNRGYTF	TGTGTCAGCGGCGGTGGCCGGCATAATCGTGGCTACACCTTC	.	TRBV28	TRBJ1-2	.
CVSSRLLGVRGGEQYF	TGTGTCAGCAGCCGACTTCTTGGTGTCAGGGGTGGCGAGCAGTACTTC	.	TRBV7-9	TRBJ2-7	.
CASSFGWAGARYGYTF	TGTGCCAGCAGTTTTGGCTGGGCGGGGGCGAGATATGGCTACACCTTC	.	TRBV12-3/TRBV12-4	TRBJ1-2	many
CASSRTVLDPPLHF	TGTGCCAGCAGCCGGACAGTGTTGGATCCACCCCTCCACTTT	.	TRBV12-3/TRBV12-4	TRBJ1-6	.
CASSSLLIGVLAGGPYEQYF	TGTGCCAGCAGCAGCTTATTAATTGGGGTACTAGCGGGAGGGCCCTACGAGCAGTACTTC	.	TRBV21-1	TRBJ2-7	few
CAWGVRGALLAFF	TGTGCCTGGGGTGTACGAGGGGCCCTCCTAGCTTTCTTT	.	TRBV30	TRBJ1-1	.
CASSLELPTGELFF	TGCGCCAGCAGCTTGGAGTTACCCACCGGGGAGCTGTTTTTT	.	TRBV5-1	TRBJ2-2	many
CASSQHRTNTEAFF	TGTGCCAGCAGCCAACACAGAACGAACACTGAAGCTTTCTTT	.	TRBV28	TRBJ1-1	many
CASSQDIHSLPYEQYF	TGCGCCAGCAGCCAAGATATACACAGTCTCCCCTACGAGCAGTACTTC	.	TRBV4-3	TRBJ2-7	.
CASSIGGGRTNTEAFF	TGTGCCAGTAGTATCGGGGGGGGGCGGACTAACACTGAAGCTTTCTTT	.	TRBV19	TRBJ1-1	.
CAGSLPGTGVYNEQLF	TGTGCCGGCAGCTTACCCGGGACAGGGGTTTACAATGAGCAGTTGTTC	TRBD1	TRBV13	TRBJ2-1	.
CTSSPGRGFHGYTF	TGTACCAGCAGCCCAGGTCGGGGTTTTCATGGCTACACCTTC	.	TRBV12-3/TRBV12-4	TRBJ1-2	.
CASTPGLAEAFF	TGTGCCTCCACCCCAGGGTTAGCTGAAGCTTTCTTT	.	TRBV12-3/TRBV12-4	TRBJ1-1	many
CASSLEGTSGRDGYNDQFF	TGCGCCAGCAGCTTGGAAGGGACTAGCGGGAGGGATGGGTACAATGATCAGTTCTTC	TRBD2	TRBV5-1	TRBJ2-1	.
CAWSVQGGHTF	TGTGCCTGGAGTGTACAGGGAGGCCACACCTTC	.	TRBV30	TRBJ1-2	.
CASSPDSRYREHFF	TGTGCCAGCAGTCCGGACTCGAGGTACAGGGAACACTTCTTC	.	TRBV11-2	TRBJ2-1	once
CSIHHASGTSRKSAQFF	TGCAGCATCCACCACGCTAGCGGGACGTCCCGAAAGAGTGCGCAGTTCTTC	TRBD2	TRBV29-1	TRBJ2-1	.
CASSNGHVVYGYTF	TGCGCCAGTAGCAATGGACACGTAGTCTATGGCTACACCTTC	.	TRBV5-1	TRBJ1-2	.
CASSLTVTPYNEQSF	TGTGCCAGCAGCTTGACAGTGACCCCCTACAATGAGCAGTCCTTT	.	TRBV11-2	TRBJ2-1	.
CAISEQRQWGLSDTQYF	TGTGCCATCAGTGAGCAACGACAGTGGGGCCTCTCAGATACGCAGTATTTC	.	TRBV10-3	TRBJ2-3	.
CANRRGGGSSTDTQYF	TGCGCCAACCGAAGGGGCGGCGGGAGTAGCACAGATACGCAGTATTTT	TRBD2	TRBV5-1	TRBJ2-3	.
CASNHGWDRHAGNIIYF	TGTGCCAGCAACCACGGGTGGGACCGACACGCTGGAAACATCATATATTTT	.	TRBV6-6	TRBJ1-3	.
CASGPRTGNTEAFF	TGTGCCAGCGGCCCTCGGACAGGGAACACTGAAGCTTTCTTT	TRBD1	TRBV7-9	TRBJ1-1	once
CGSGLARSLNEQFF	TGTGGCAGCGGCTTAGCCAGGAGTCTCAATGAGCAGTTCTTC	.	TRBV11-2	TRBJ2-1	.
CASSLDPGSGRRNEQFF	TGTGCCAGCAGCTTAGATCCGGGTAGCGGGAGGAGGAATGAGCAGTTCTTC	TRBD2	TRBV11-2	TRBJ2-1	medium-sized
CTSSEDGESNQPQHF	TGTACCAGCAGTGAAGACGGAGAGAGCAATCAGCCCCAGCATTTT	.	TRBV6-1	TRBJ1-5	once
CASSYSVQEYHEQYF	TGTGCCAGCAGTTACTCGGTTCAGGAATACCACGAGCAGTACTTC	.	TRBV6-5	TRBJ2-7	.
CSSSSIAGTHGQFF	TGTTCCAGTAGCTCCATAGCGGGGACGCATGGGCAGTTCTTC	TRBD2	TRBV11-2	TRBJ2-1	.
CASNHPYRGGNEQFF	TGCGCCAGCAACCACCCCTACAGGGGGGGGAATGAGCAGTTCTTC	.	TRBV11-2	TRBJ2-1	.
CASSWATSAQGQTQYF	TGCGCCAGCAGCTGGGCGACTAGCGCCCAGGGGCAGACCCAGTACTTC	TRBD2	TRBV5-1	TRBJ2-5	few
CAWKGTRQYNEQFF	TGTGCCTGGAAGGGCACAAGACAATACAATGAGCAGTTCTTC	.	TRBV30	TRBJ2-1	.
CTSSTLISSGSGLRYEQYF	TGTACCAGCAGCACTCTGATCTCGTCCGGCTCGGGACTCCGCTACGAGCAGTACTTC	.	TRBV5-6	TRBJ2-7	.
CASSLGGVEDTQYF	TGTGCCAGCAGCTTAGGTGGAGTGGAGGATACGCAGTATTTT	.	TRBV7-8	TRBJ2-3	many
CASTNRGRVPLAVYF	TGTGCCAGCACAAATCGGGGGAGAGTCCCCCTTGCGGTGTACTTC	.	TRBV28	TRBJ2-7	.
CASNRDLAGMRRANTEVFF	TGTGCCAGCAACCGTGATTTGGCAGGGATGAGGAGGGCGAACACTGAAGTTTTCTTT	.	TRBV11-2	TRBJ1-1	.
CASSLGELGALIAEAFF	TGTGCCAGCAGCTTAGGGGAACTGGGGGCCCTTATCGCTGAAGCTTTCTTT	.	TRBV5-4	TRBJ1-1	.
CASTGRDEVYEHYF	TGTGCCAGCACCGGACGGGACGAAGTCTACGAGCATTACTTC	.	TRBV6-1	TRBJ2-7	.